These 19 T cell receptor beta chains originate from one sample sequenced in a study of blood T cells in healthy people across ages. It was with a sample-barcoded 5' primer and a J-beta primer mix that a second PCR of about 6 to 12 cycles was run. TCRdb redid the calling of the 5' RACE reads with MiXCR, one entry per CDR3 protein. Here the sample spans around 940,000 distinct CDR3 sequences, 51% being singletons. The specimen sequenced was blood. These receptors were taken from a woman in her fifties or sixties in good health.

This clonotype was found a few times. This chain joins TRBV4-1 and TRBJ1-5; D possibly corresponds to TRBD1 (5 bases). Trimming removed 6 bases at V and 4 bases at J, with 13 bases between. The CDR3 is made up of 14 amino acids. Germline V gene data show CDR1 as MGHRA and CDR2 as YSYEKL. CDR3 amino acids: CASRPNGGNQPQHF. CDR3 nucleotides: TGCGCCAGCAGGCCAAACGGGGGTAATCAGCCCCAGCATTTT.

This clonotype was found once. The rearrangement joins TRBV4-1 to TRBJ1-2, with D possibly TRBD1 on 5 matching bases. CDR1 and CDR2 (germline): MGHRA, YSYEKL. Trimming removed 4 bases from V and 6 bases from J, with 15 bases in between. This CDR3 is built from 14 residues. The CDR3 DNA reads as TGCGCCAGCAGCCTCCCGGGGACCCGGAATGGCTACACCTTC. This sequence encodes CASSLPGTRNGYTF.

The chain uses TRBV12-3 or TRBV12-4 and TRBJ2-7; no reliable D call. Between the trimmed V and J ends, which lost 1 base and 7 bases, there was a span of 14 bases. The CDR3 is 14 amino acids. The CDR3, as DNA: TGTGCCAGCAGTTTAGGGCAGTCCATGGGGGAGCAGTACTTC. Its protein product is CASSLGQSMGEQYF.

The rearrangement links TRBV2 to TRBJ2-7; 7 bases match TRBD1. V lost 4 bases and J lost 3; bases outside the gene matches: 9. CDR1 and CDR2 from the germline V gene are SNHLY and FYNNEI. The length of the CDR3 is 15 residues. This CDR3 reads CASSVKGTAHYEQYF. DNA for the CDR3: TGTGCCAGCAGTGTCAAGGGGACAGCGCACTACGAGCAGTACTTC.

The chain links TRBV7-3 to TRBJ1-1; no clear D gene. The CDR3 is 14 amino acids. V dropped 5 bases and J dropped 0 bases, with 10 bases sitting between them. The germline V gene encodes CDR1 SGHTA and CDR2 FQGTGA. DNA of the CDR3: TGTGCCAGCAGCCCTTCGACGGTGAACACTGAAGCTTTCTTT. Its translation: CASSPSTVNTEAFF.

This clonotype was seen only a few times. The chain carries TRBV6-2 or TRBV6-3 and TRBJ2-7; TRBD2 agrees at 7 bases. V dropped 4 bases and J dropped 2; count of bases not matched to a gene: 14. CDR3 length equals 17 residues. The germline V gene encodes CDR1 MNHEY and CDR2 SVGEGT. In DNA, the CDR3 is TGTGCCAGCAGTTCCTACTCTAGCGGCGGGAGAACCTACGAGCAGTACTTC. This encodes CASSSYSSGGRTYEQYF.

The chain employs TRBV7-6 and TRBJ1-2, with 12 bases identical to TRBD1. V lost 2 bases, J lost 8 bases, and 6 bases stayed unmatched. This CDR3 has 15 amino acids. Germline values: CDR1 SGHVS, CDR2 FNYEAQ. The CDR3 nucleotides are TGTGCCAGCAGCTTATCCGGGACAGGGGGCTGGGGCTACACCTTC. Residues: CASSLSGTGGWGYTF.

In the case of this clonotype: A read error may produce the germline difference seen at one junction end. The chain couples TRBV4-3 to TRBJ2-7; no firm D call. The CDR3 consists of 13 residues. CDR1 LGHNA and CDR2 YSLEER come from the germline V gene. The chain's CDR3 is CASSQEETYGQYF. CDR3 coding DNA: TGCGCCAGCAGCCAAGAGGAAACGTACGGGCAGTACTTC.

The chain joins TRBV28 to TRBJ1-2; 9 bases align to TRBD1. This CDR3 contains 16 residues. Germline-derived CDR1 and CDR2 are MDHEN and SYDVKM. After removal of 4 bases from V and 2 bases from J, the junction contained 8 bases not matched to a gene. DNA of the CDR3: TGTGCCAGCAGTTCGATACCGGGACAGGGAAACTATGGCTACACCTTC. Translating gives CASSSIPGQGNYGYTF.

The V and J genes are TRBV10-3 and TRBJ2-5; the match to TRBD1 covers 7 bases. This CDR3 contains 14 residues. Germline assignment: CDR1 ENHRY and CDR2 SYGVKD. J was trimmed by 11 bases and V by 4 bases; bases with no gene match: 13. As DNA, the CDR3 is TGTGCCATCAGTGGACAGGGCCAATCCTACGTGCAGTACTTC. Its translation: CAISGQGQSYVQYF.

The J gene is TRBJ2-1, the V gene TRBV4-1; possibly TRBD2 for D (6 bases). Trimming took 4 bases from V and 7 from J, leaving 17 bases between them. The CDR3 runs to 15 residues. Per the germline V gene, CDR1 is MGHRA and CDR2 is YSYEKL. This CDR3 reads CASSRMLSGRNEQFF. Written as DNA, the CDR3 is TGCGCCAGCAGCCGTATGCTTAGCGGACGGAATGAGCAGTTCTTC.

The V and J genes are TRBV4-3 and TRBJ2-3; D remains unclear. The germline V and J ends were trimmed by 0 bases and 2 bases, with 6 bases remaining between them. Germline assignment: CDR1 LGHNA and CDR2 YSLEER. The CDR3 sequence is 14 residues long. CDR3 sequence: CASSQDGDTDTQYF. The CDR3, as DNA: TGCGCCAGCAGCCAAGATGGGGACACAGATACGCAGTATTTT.

The CDR3 DNA sequence: TGCAGTGTCTGGACTAGCGTAGACTCAGATACGCAGTATTTT. Its translation is CSVWTSVDSDTQYF. V is TRBV20-1 and J is TRBJ2-3; 9 nucleotides line up with TRBD2. Germline V gene lookup returns CDR1 DFQATT and CDR2 SNEGSKA (reference sequence). The length of the CDR3 is 14 residues. Trimming took 7 bases from V and 4 from J; bases not matched to a gene: 9.

This clonotype showed up just a few times. This chain links TRBV7-9 with TRBJ2-6; 7 bases match TRBD1. V lost 5 bases and J lost 1; bases outside the gene matches: 8. The CDR3 length is 17 residues. Germline CDR1 reads SEHNR; CDR2 reads FQNEAQ (reference sequence). CDR3 residues: CASSLPRTGSGANVLTF. The DNA of the CDR3 is TGTGCCAGCAGCCTGCCCCGGACAGGTTCTGGGGCCAACGTCCTGACTTTC.

The gene calls are TRBV27 and TRBJ2-3; 8 positions match TRBD1. The junction had 9 bases not matched to a gene; V was cut back by 6 bases and J by 1 base. This CDR3 spans 16 amino acids. Germline V lookup: CDR1 MNHEY, CDR2 SMNVEV (reference sequence). This CDR3 reads CASRFAPGQGTDTQYF. The CDR3 nucleotides read TGTGCCAGCAGGTTCGCGCCGGGACAGGGCACAGATACGCAGTATTTT.

This clonotype was counted only a few times. This chain links TRBV11-2 with TRBJ2-1; a weak D match, TRBD2 (6 bases). This CDR3 is built from 15 residues. Germline lookup yields CDR1 SGHAT and CDR2 FQNNGV. The V gene lost 5 bases and the J gene lost 5 bases, with 16 bases spanning the gap. As DNA, the CDR3 is TGTGCCAGCAGCGTCCGAGGGACTTCGAACAATGAGCAGTTCTTC. This codes for CASSVRGTSNNEQFF.

This sequence joins TRBV27 and TRBJ1-6; 8 nucleotides align to TRBD1. The V gene end was trimmed by 0 bases and the J gene end by 10 bases; junction bases not matched to a gene: 8. Germline assignment: CDR1 MNHEY and CDR2 SMNVEV (reference sequence). The CDR3 runs to 16 residues. Here the CDR3 reads CASSLSLGQGSSPLHF. DNA of the CDR3: TGTGCCAGCAGTTTATCGTTAGGACAGGGATCCTCACCCCTCCACTTT.

The chain uses TRBV29-1 and TRBJ2-6, with D unresolved. In germline, CDR1 is SQVTM, CDR2 ANQGSEA. The CDR3 length is 13 residues. Deletions cut 7 bases from V and 0 bases from J, with 7 bases between. The chain's CDR3 is CSGTLSGANVLTF. The CDR3 DNA sequence: TGCAGCGGAACCCTCTCTGGGGCCAACGTCCTGACTTTC. Variable domain in full (rest from reference TRBV29-1 and TRBJ2-6): SAVISQKPSRDICQRGTSLTIQCQVDSQVTMMFWYRQQPGQSLTLIATANQGSEATYESGFVIDKFPISRPNLTFSTLTVSNMSPEDSSIYLCSGTLSGANVLTFGAGSRLTVL.

This chain connects TRBV4-2 to TRBJ2-3, with D perhaps TRBD2 (7 bases). Trimming removed 5 bases at V and 0 bases at J, with 15 bases between. The CDR3 consists of 16 residues. In germline, CDR1 is LGHNA, CDR2 YNFKEQ. In nucleotides, the CDR3 is TGTGCCAGCAGCACTCAAGGGGGGGCAAGCACAGATACGCAGTATTTT. As protein: CASSTQGGASTDTQYF.